Below, 21 T cell receptor beta chains from the same sample are listed, as sequenced in a study of T cell repertoires in cytomegalovirus infection. Which antigens these TCRs recognize remains unknown. TCRdb reanalysed the reads using MiXCR and keeps one entry per CDR3 protein. The profile covers about a million distinct CDR3 sequences, with 30% to 40% appearing a single time and roughly 12% taken by the ten largest. This sample comprised cultured CD8+ T cells from PBMCs, obtained from culture after CMV antigen stimulation. The receptors here all came from a human donor in good health (CMV status not recorded). Some clones in this sample may be carry-over from other donors' samples.

This clonotype has just a few counts. The V gene is TRBV6-2 or TRBV6-3, the J gene TRBJ1-5, with 10 nucleotides matching TRBD1. The CDR3 extends over 14 amino acids. J was trimmed by 7 bases and V by 6 bases; bases with no gene match: 6. CDR1 and CDR2 (germline): MNHEY, SVGEGT. The CDR3 nucleotides read TGTGCCAGCAGGACAGGGGGCACGACACAGCCCCAGCATTTT. It encodes CASRTGGTTQPQHF.

J is TRBJ2-2 and V is TRBV2; TRBD1 matches at 10 bases. V lost 5 bases and J lost 6; bases outside the gene matches: 9. Germline-derived CDR1 and CDR2 are SNHLY and FYNNEI. The CDR3 extends over 16 amino acids. CDR3 in amino acids: CASSPSKTGGSGELFF. The DNA for the CDR3 is TGTGCCAGCAGTCCCAGTAAGACAGGGGGCTCCGGGGAGCTGTTTTTT.

The chain has TRBV5-1 and TRBJ2-3, with D tentatively TRBD2 (5 bases). In germline, CDR1 is SGHRS, CDR2 YFSETQ. V was cut by 8 bases and J by 8 bases, with 15 bases left in between. The CDR3 has 12 amino acids. For the CDR3, the DNA is TGCGCCAGTCCCGAGGGAGAAGGTACGCAGTATTTT. Translating gives CASPEGEGTQYF.

A single count supports this clonotype. The chain recombines TRBV27 with TRBJ2-1, with a tentative D call TRBD1 (7 bases). Germline V gene data show CDR1 as MNHEY and CDR2 as SMNVEV (reference sequence). The V end lost 6 bases, the J end lost 2 bases, and 20 bases lay between the germline ends. This CDR3 spans 17 amino acids. The CDR3, as DNA: TGTGCCAGCAGGCCTTCAGGGGGGCAGGGAGCCTACAATGAGCAGTTCTTC. Translated, it gives CASRPSGGQGAYNEQFF.

The genes are TRBV2 and TRBJ1-1, with a weak D call TRBD1 (6 bases). V lost 5 bases and J 3 bases, leaving 16 bases between the germline ends. The CDR3 is 15 amino acids. The germline CDR1 and CDR2 sequences are SNHLY and FYNNEI. The CDR3 DNA follows: TGTGCCAGCAGTCCCGGACAGCTCCGGGACACTGAAGCTTTCTTT. This codes for CASSPGQLRDTEAFF.

The chain carries TRBV7-6 and TRBJ1-2; 10 positions agree with TRBD1. This CDR3 is 19 amino acids long. The germline gives CDR1 SGHVS, CDR2 FNYEAQ. Trimming at V came to 0 bases and at J to 8 bases, leaving 18 bases not matched to a gene. CDR3 DNA sequence: TGTGCCAGCAGCTTAGCGCTTCGCCGGGACAGGGGCTCTTTTGAAGGCTACACCTTC. Its translation: CASSLALRRDRGSFEGYTF.

This chain joins TRBV4-1 and TRBJ2-5; TRBD1 or TRBD2 may be the D gene (6 bases each). The CDR3 runs 17 residues. In germline, CDR1 is MGHRA, CDR2 YSYEKL. V was trimmed by 4 bases and J by 6 bases, leaving 24 bases between them. The CDR3 sequence: CASSLPREGGGGKTQYF. Here the CDR3 DNA reads TGCGCCAGCAGCCTCCCTCGAGAAGGAGGAGGGGGAAAGACCCAGTACTTC.

The chain couples TRBV29-1 to TRBJ2-2; 9 bases fit TRBD1. The J segment lost 3 bases and the V segment lost 3 bases, leaving 5 bases of the junction unmatched. Germline V gene lookup returns CDR1 SQVTM and CDR2 ANQGSEA. The CDR3 spans 15 residues. This CDR3 is CSVEDWTGDTGELFF. The DNA of the CDR3 is TGCAGCGTTGAGGATTGGACAGGGGACACCGGGGAGCTGTTTTTT.

This sequence joins TRBV7-9 and TRBJ2-7; possible D gene TRBD1, 6 bases. The CDR3 has 18 residues. In germline, CDR1 is SEHNR, CDR2 FQNEAQ (reference sequence). The CDR3 region is CASSPSPGTPGFPYEQYV. For the CDR3, the DNA is TGTGCCAGCAGCCCCTCCCCCGGGACACCAGGTTTTCCCTACGAGCAATACGTC.

This clonotype was detected many times. The chain carries TRBV7-2 and TRBJ2-7, with TRBD1 matching 9 bases. Per germline, CDR1 SGHTA and CDR2 FQGNSA. The CDR3 contains 17 residues. Trimming removed 4 bases from V and 0 bases from J; junction bases left unmatched: 10. CDR3 nucleotide sequence: TGTGCCAGCAGCTCAACGCTTACAGGGGGCCACTCCTACGAGCAGTACGTC. This sequence encodes CASSSTLTGGHSYEQYV.

This clonotype occurred a few times. The chain employs TRBV5-6 and TRBJ2-1, with TRBD1 matching over 7 bases. The V gene end was trimmed by 1 base and the J gene end by 9 bases; junction bases not matched to a gene: 1. CDR1 SGHDT and CDR2 YYEEEE come from the germline V gene. The CDR3 spans 12 residues. The CDR3 nucleotides read TGTGCCAGCAGCTTGTACAGGGGTGAGCAGTTCTTC. It codes for CASSLYRGEQFF.

In this sample, this clonotype turned up a few times. This chain uses TRBV6-6 with TRBJ2-6, with 10 bases lining up with TRBD1. This CDR3 is built from 19 residues. The germline CDR1 and CDR2 sequences are MNHNY and SVGAGI (reference sequence). Unmatched junction bases numbered 8, after V lost 3 bases and J lost 0 bases. The CDR3 DNA follows: TGTGCCAGCAGTTATGGACAGGGGGTTTCCTTCTCTGGGGCCAACGTCCTGACTTTC. Protein: CASSYGQGVSFSGANVLTF.

This clonotype was seen a few times. This chain connects TRBV6-5 to TRBJ1-1; tentatively, D is TRBD1 (5 bases). Trimming left V 2 bases short and J 0 bases short, with 13 bases between. This CDR3 is built from 16 residues. Germline CDR1 and CDR2: MNHEY and SVGAGI. This CDR3 reads CASSYPRDGMNTEAFF. The CDR3 DNA is TGTGCCAGCAGTTACCCGAGGGACGGAATGAACACTGAAGCTTTCTTT.

This clonotype has just a few counts. The rearrangement joins TRBV20-1 to TRBJ2-5; TRBD1 matches 7 bases. V lost 3 bases to trimming and J lost 2 bases; unmatched junction nucleotides: 6. This CDR3 region has 14 residues. The germline V gene encodes CDR1 DFQATT and CDR2 SNEGSKA (reference sequence). The CDR3 sequence: CSASFPRGQETQYF. CDR3 bases: TGCAGTGCTAGTTTCCCCAGGGGGCAAGAGACCCAGTACTTC.

The chain couples TRBV9 to TRBJ2-3; D remains unclear. CDR3 length: 12 amino acids. The germline gives CDR1 SGDLS, CDR2 YYNGEE. Trimming stripped 5 bases from V and 6 bases from J, with 10 bases between. The DNA for the CDR3 is TGTGCCAGCAGGTCTTTTTCGGATACGCAGTATTTT. Amino acids: CASRSFSDTQYF.

V gene TRBV2 combines with J gene TRBJ2-1; D might be TRBD1 or TRBD2, each matching 6 bases. From germline, CDR1 is SNHLY and CDR2 FYNNEI. The CDR3 spans 15 residues. Trimming stripped 7 bases from V and 4 bases from J, with 17 bases between. The CDR3 spells CASNSIGGRYNEQFF. In nucleotides, the CDR3 is TGTGCCAGCAATTCTATAGGGGGGCGATACAATGAGCAGTTCTTC.

This clonotype was picked up many times. The chain links TRBV7-8 to TRBJ2-7, with TRBD1 identical over 10 bases. Germline V gene lookup returns CDR1 SGHVS and CDR2 FQNEAQ. The CDR3 sequence is 15 residues long. Germline trimming cut 5 bases from V and 2 bases from J; bases unmatched to any gene: 6. The CDR3 DNA sequence: TGTGCCAGCAGCCCTGGGACAGGGGCCACCTACGAGCAGTACTTC. Residues: CASSPGTGATYEQYF.

This clonotype was counted many times. This sequence joins TRBV27 and TRBJ2-5; D is perhaps TRBD2 (6 bases). The germline V gene encodes CDR1 MNHEY and CDR2 SMNVEV (reference sequence). Trimming left V 5 bases short and J 2 bases short, with 12 bases between. CDR3 size: 14 residues. The CDR3, as DNA: TGTGCCAGCAGTACCACTGGGGGGCAAGAGACCCAGTACTTC. Translated: CASSTTGGQETQYF.

This clonotype came up a few times. The chain recombines TRBV7-9 with TRBJ1-1; the match to TRBD1 covers 12 bases. The V and J ends lost 5 bases and 3 bases, in that order; junction bases with no gene match: 7. From germline, CDR1 is SEHNR and CDR2 FQNEAQ (reference sequence). The CDR3 has 16 amino acids. The CDR3 DNA follows: TGTGCCAGCAGCGCCCGGGACAGGGGGCGCGACACTGAAGCTTTCTTT. Protein sequence: CASSARDRGRDTEAFF.

The genes are TRBV14 and TRBJ2-7; TRBD1 aligns across 7 bases. The CDR3 totals 15 residues. Germline V lookup: CDR1 SGHDN, CDR2 FVKESK. V was clipped by 4 bases and J by 3 bases; unmatched bases: 9. The CDR3 loop is CASSLGTALIYEQYF. In nucleotides, the CDR3 is TGTGCCAGCAGCCTCGGGACAGCGCTAATCTACGAGCAGTACTTC.

This clonotype was observed a few times. The rearrangement uses TRBV6-2 or TRBV6-3 and TRBJ1-1; D unclear. Trimming pared 5 bases from V and 5 bases from J, leaving 12 bases between. There are 13 residues in the CDR3. Germline CDR1 MNHEY, CDR2 SVGEGT. CDR3 DNA sequence: TGTGCCAGCAGTCCCCTAGCCCGGACTGAAGCTTTCTTT. Protein: CASSPLARTEAFF.